The 9 T cell receptor beta chains listed next were all sequenced from one sample in a study of blood T cell repertoires in COVID-19. Only in-frame clones appear in the TCRdb table, and some are missing; sequencing was by immunoSEQ multiplex PCR. This table holds 250,000 or so clones, about 90% found once. Sequencing input: PBMCs or T cells enriched from blood (not recorded which). All receptors come from a man in his forties or fifties who had been exposed to COVID-19.

This clone has more than one count but fewer than ten. The rearrangement links TRBV18 to TRBJ1-2; D is possibly TRBD1 (6 bases). There are 16 residues in the CDR3. The ends were cut back, 2 bases at V and 4 bases at J, with 17 bases in the middle. From germline, CDR1 is KGHSH and CDR2 LQKENI. The CDR3 region has the DNA TGTGCCAGCTCACCATTTTCTCTAAGGGGGGGCTATGGCTACACCTTC. Amino acid sequence: CASSPFSLRGGYGYTF. Full variable domain (outside the CDR3, taken from reference TRBV18 and TRBJ1-2): NAGVMQNPRHLVRRRGQEARLRCSPMKGHSHVYWYRQLPEEGLKFMVYLQKENIIDESGMPKERFSAEFPKEGPSILRIQQVVRGDSAAYFCASSPFSLRGGYGYTFGSGTRLTVV.

The chain uses TRBV19 and TRBJ1-1; D uncertain. V was shortened by 6 bases and J by 1 base, with 9 bases between the two germline ends. This CDR3 is built from 13 residues. Germline CDR1 is LNHDA and CDR2 is SQIVND (reference sequence). The DNA of the CDR3 is TGTGCCAGTAGCAGGATGTCGAACACTGAAGCTTTCTTT. Protein product: CASSRMSNTEAFF.

The gene calls are TRBV9 and TRBJ2-5; 12 bases line up with TRBD2. The CDR3 sequence is 17 residues long. Germline CDR1 SGDLS, CDR2 YYNGEE. Trimming removed 4 bases from V and 4 bases from J; junction bases left unmatched: 11. CDR3 sequence (DNA): TGTGCCAGCAGCCCTAACCCTAGCGGGGGGGCCCGAGAGACCCAGTACTTC. Its translation is CASSPNPSGGARETQYF.

V and J are TRBV7-2 and TRBJ1-2; 9 nucleotides match TRBD1. The CDR3 has 14 amino acids. V was pared by 4 bases and J by 4 bases, with 4 bases of the junction left unmatched. The germline V gene encodes CDR1 SGHTA and CDR2 FQGNSA. The CDR3 coding sequence is TGTGCCAGCAGCTCAAGGACAGGGGCCTATGGCTACACCTTC. As protein: CASSSRTGAYGYTF.

The V gene is TRBV18, the J gene TRBJ1-2, with unresolved D. The germline CDR1 and CDR2 sequences are KGHSH and LQKENI. The CDR3 length is 15 residues. V was cut by 0 bases and J by 3 bases, with 11 bases left in between. CDR3 protein: CASSPPELRHYGYTF. As DNA, the CDR3 is TGTGCCAGCTCACCACCGGAGTTAAGGCACTATGGCTACACCTTC.

The genes are TRBV28 and TRBJ1-4; D unclear. This CDR3 region has 13 residues. Between the trimmed V and J ends, which lost 8 bases and 0 bases, there was a span of 7 bases. CDR1 MDHEN and CDR2 SYDVKM come from the germline V gene. Written as DNA, the CDR3 is TGTGCCAGCTTTTCTGCAACTAATGAAAAACTGTTTTTT. It is translated as CASFSATNEKLFF.

The chain employs TRBV9 and TRBJ1-2; D perhaps matches TRBD1 (5 bases). Germline lookup yields CDR1 SGDLS and CDR2 YYNGEE. The ends were cut back, 1 base at V and 8 bases at J, with 18 bases in the middle. CDR3 size: 15 residues. CDR3 region: CASSVNQGMTSGYTF. The DNA for the CDR3 is TGTGCCAGCAGCGTAAACCAGGGAATGACGAGCGGCTACACCTTC.

The V gene is TRBV5-1, the J gene TRBJ1-2; D gene unclear. There are 14 residues in the CDR3. V lost 0 bases to trimming and J lost 5 bases, with 11 bases between them. Germline assignment: CDR1 SGHRS and CDR2 YFSETQ. The CDR3 sequence: CASSLAYTEYGYTF. CDR3 nucleotides: TGCGCCAGCAGCTTGGCTTATACGGAGTATGGCTACACCTTC.

This chain connects TRBV7-6 to TRBJ2-6; D is possibly TRBD2 (5 bases). The V and J ends lost 2 bases and 4 bases respectively, with 12 bases between them. The germline gives CDR1 SGHVS, CDR2 FNYEAQ. The CDR3 is made up of 16 amino acids. In DNA, the CDR3 is TGTGCCAGCAGCTTATTCTCCGGGGTCGGGGCCAACGTCCTGACTTTC. It codes for CASSLFSGVGANVLTF.